The sequence of this T cell receptor (beta chain) was determined in a study of patients and donors after allogeneic stem cell transplantation. The CDR3 spans 12 residues. Germline V gene lookup returns CDR1 MGHDK and CDR2 SYGVNS. A remark on this clonotype: At one of its ends the junction is not consistent with the germline gene, which may arise from a read error.

TCRdb re-analysed the RT-PCR reads in MiXCR, keeping a single row per CDR3 protein. The profile shows roughly 960,000 distinct CDR3 sequences, roughly 18% of them singletons. The genes are TRBV25-1 and TRBJ2-5; maybe TRBD2 (5 bases). This clonotype was sampled from a human donor who was either an allogeneic HSCT recipient or a stem cell or donor lymphocyte infusion donor (not recorded which). It is not recorded whose cells these are; they may come from a transplant donor. What was sequenced was blood, either unsorted or a sorted T cell fraction (not recorded which). The CDR3 here is CASSGYYGVSYF. The DNA of the CDR3 is TGTGCCAGCAGTGGGTACTACGGGGTTTCGTATTTC.